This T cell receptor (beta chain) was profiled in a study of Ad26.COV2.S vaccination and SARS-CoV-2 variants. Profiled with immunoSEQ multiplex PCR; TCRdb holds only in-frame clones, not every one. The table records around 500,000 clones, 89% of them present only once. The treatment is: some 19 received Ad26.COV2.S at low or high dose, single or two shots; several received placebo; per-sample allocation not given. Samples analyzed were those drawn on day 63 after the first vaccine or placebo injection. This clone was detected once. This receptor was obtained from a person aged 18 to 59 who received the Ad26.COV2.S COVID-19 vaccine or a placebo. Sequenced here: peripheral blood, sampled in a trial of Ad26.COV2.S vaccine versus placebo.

The CDR3 DNA reads as TGTGCCAGCAGCTTAGGACTCGGTAACAATGAGCAGTTCTTC. This sequence encodes CASSLGLGNNEQFF. The chain links TRBV13 to TRBJ2-1; D uncertain. Germline V gene sequence: CDR1 PRHDT, CDR2 FYEKMQ (reference sequence). CDR3 size: 14 residues. V was trimmed by 0 bases and J by 5 bases, leaving 8 bases between them.